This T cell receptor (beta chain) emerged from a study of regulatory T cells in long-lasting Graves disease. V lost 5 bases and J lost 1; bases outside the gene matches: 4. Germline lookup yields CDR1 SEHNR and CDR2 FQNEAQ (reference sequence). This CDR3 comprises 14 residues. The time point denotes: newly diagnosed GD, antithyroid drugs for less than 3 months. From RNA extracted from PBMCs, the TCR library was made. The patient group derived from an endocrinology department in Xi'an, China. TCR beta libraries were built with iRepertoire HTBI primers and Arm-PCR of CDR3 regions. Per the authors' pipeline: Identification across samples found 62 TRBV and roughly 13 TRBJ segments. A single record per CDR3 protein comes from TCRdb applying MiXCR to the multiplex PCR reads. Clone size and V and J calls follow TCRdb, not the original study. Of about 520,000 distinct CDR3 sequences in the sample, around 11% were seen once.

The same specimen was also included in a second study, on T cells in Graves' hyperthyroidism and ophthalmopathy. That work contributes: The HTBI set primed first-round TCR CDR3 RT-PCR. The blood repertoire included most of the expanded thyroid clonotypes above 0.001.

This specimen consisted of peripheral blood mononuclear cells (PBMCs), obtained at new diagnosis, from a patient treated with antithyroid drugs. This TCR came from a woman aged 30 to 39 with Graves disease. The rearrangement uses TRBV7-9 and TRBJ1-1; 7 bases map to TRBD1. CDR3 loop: CASSDTGENTEAFF. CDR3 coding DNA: TGTGCCAGCAGCGACACAGGGGAGAACACTGAAGCTTTCTTT.